The entry below describes one TCR beta chain. The length of the CDR3 is 14 residues. From germline, CDR1 is MGHRA and CDR2 YSYEKL. With 0 bases clipped from V and 4 bases from J, the junction kept 1 base outside the gene matches. The repertoire was sequenced with immunoSEQ multiplex PCR; TCRdb's copy has only in-frame clones and lacks some. The sample carries about 70,000 clones, roughly nine tenths recorded once. This sample is part of a study of T cells after somatic rescue of genetic block. The V and J genes are TRBV4-1 and TRBJ1-1; 8 bases are shared with TRBD1. The source of this sequence is a man aged 35 to 55. The sequencing input was peripheral blood mononuclear cells (PBMCs). CDR3 sequence: CASSQDTGGTEAFF. CDR3 in DNA: TGCGCCAGCAGCCAAGATACAGGGGGCACTGAAGCTTTCTTT.